Listed below are T cell receptor beta chains from one sample, sequenced in a study of T-cell memory formation after mild COVID-19. TCRdb re-analysed the 5' RACE reads in MiXCR, keeping a single row per CDR3 protein. The sample contains 110,000 or so distinct CDR3 sequences, roughly 20% of which appear only once. The sequenced sample was PBMCs or a T cell subset sorted from them (not recorded which). The receptors come from a man aged 18 to 30 who had mild COVID-19 (a few samples of this study predate the infection). Cell type and time point are not known. CDR3s include the opening cysteine and the closing phenylalanine or tryptophan. The D gene is left open where the match is weak. Clone size appears in some rows only: once, few, many, or a class for an expanded clone.

NA	TRBV6-5	NA	TRBJ2-1	CASSGGFPYNEQFF	TGTGCCAGCAGTGGGGGGTTCCCCTACAATGAGCAGTTCTTC
many	TRBV4-2	NA	TRBJ1-2	CASSQEGGEYGYTF	TGTGCCAGCAGCCAAGAGGGGGGGGAATATGGCTACACCTTC
NA	TRBV27	TRBD1	TRBJ1-1	CASSQTGGVTEAFF	TGTGCCAGCAGTCAAACAGGGGGCGTCACTGAAGCTTTCTTT
NA	TRBV5-1	NA	TRBJ2-7	CASSFQGPLVEQYF	TGCGCCAGCAGCTTCCAGGGGCCTCTGGTGGAGCAGTACTTC
NA	TRBV9	TRBD1	TRBJ1-1	CASSVGTAAFEAFF	TGTGCCAGCAGCGTCGGGACAGCGGCATTCGAAGCTTTCTTT
NA	TRBV2	TRBD1	TRBJ1-5	CASRGPATGGNQPQHF	TGTGCCAGCAGAGGCCCTGCGACAGGGGGAAATCAGCCCCAGCATTTT
NA	TRBV7-9	NA	TRBJ1-1	CASHPGRGMNTEAFF	TGTGCCAGCCACCCGGGGCGGGGGATGAACACTGAAGCTTTCTTT
NA	TRBV4-1	NA	TRBJ1-5	CASSQDIGTTYQPQHF	TGCGCCAGCAGCCAAGATATCGGGACAACCTATCAGCCCCAGCATTTT
NA	TRBV20-1	NA	TRBJ2-1	CSARDRGHPSKEQFF	TGCAGTGCTAGAGATAGGGGACACCCCAGTAAAGAGCAGTTCTTC
once	TRBV4-1	TRBD1	TRBJ1-5	CASSTTGGNQPQHF	TGCGCCAGCAGCACGACAGGGGGCAATCAGCCCCAGCATTTT
few	TRBV12-3/TRBV12-4	TRBD1	TRBJ2-1	CASTPPGTGRHEQFF	TGTGCCAGCACCCCCCCCGGGACAGGGAGACATGAGCAGTTCTTC
NA	TRBV4-1	NA	TRBJ2-3	CASSQARDTQYF	TGCGCCAGCAGCCAAGCCCGAGATACGCAGTATTTT
NA	TRBV4-2	NA	TRBJ1-6	CASSQDWRGLNSPLHF	TGTGCCAGCAGCCAAGATTGGCGGGGGCTTAATTCACCCCTCCACTTT
NA	TRBV27	NA	TRBJ1-5	CASSFLSNQPQHF	TGTGCCAGCAGTTTTCTTAGCAATCAGCCCCAGCATTTT
once	TRBV28	NA	TRBJ1-1	CASSDERLNTEAFF	TGTGCCAGCAGCGACGAAAGGTTGAACACTGAAGCTTTCTTT
NA	TRBV20-1	TRBD2	TRBJ2-3	CSATEAGGWSDTQYF	TGCAGTGCTACAGAAGCGGGGGGGTGGTCAGATACGCAGTATTTT
few	TRBV7-3	TRBD2	TRBJ2-1	CASSSPTGGNEQFF	TGTGCCAGCAGCTCCCCTACGGGGGGTAATGAGCAGTTCTTC
NA	TRBV7-9	TRBD2	TRBJ2-5	CASSLLPSGLASWETQYF	TGTGCCAGCAGCTTATTACCATCAGGACTAGCGTCTTGGGAGACCCAGTACTTC
NA	TRBV11-3	NA	TRBJ2-2	CASSGQSGELFF	TGTGCCAGCAGCGGACAGAGCGGGGAGCTGTTTTTT
NA	TRBV5-6	TRBD1	TRBJ1-2	CASSLGTGGPTF	TGTGCCAGCAGCCTCGGGACAGGGGGGCCCACCTTC
NA	TRBV6-6	TRBD2	TRBJ2-2	CASTSGGWAGELFF	TGTGCCAGCACCTCGGGAGGCTGGGCCGGGGAGCTGTTTTTT
NA	TRBV4-3	NA	TRBJ2-7	CASSHGAGSYEQYF	TGCGCCAGCAGCCACGGGGCAGGCTCCTACGAGCAGTACTTC
few	TRBV29-1	NA	TRBJ2-7	CSVEERGEQYF	TGCAGCGTTGAAGAAAGGGGCGAGCAGTACTTC
NA	TRBV4-1	TRBD2	TRBJ2-7	CASSQASGGRAYEQYF	TGCGCCAGCAGCCAAGCCAGCGGGGGCCGAGCCTACGAGCAGTACTTC
few	TRBV4-1	NA	TRBJ1-1	CASSQDTEAFF	TGCGCCAGCAGTCAGGACACTGAAGCTTTCTTT
NA	TRBV6-1	NA	TRBJ1-2	CASSPLGGFGYTF	TGTGCCAGCAGTCCCCTTGGGGGATTTGGCTACACCTTC
NA	TRBV29-1	NA	TRBJ2-7	CSVEGRDHPYEQYF	TGCAGCGTTGAAGGCCGGGACCATCCCTACGAGCAGTACTTC
few	TRBV7-8	TRBD2	TRBJ2-5	CASSLGRSGGLETQYF	TGTGCCAGCAGCTTAGGGCGTAGCGGGGGGTTGGAGACCCAGTACTTC
NA	TRBV4-1	NA	TRBJ2-5	CASSQTDSQETQYF	TGCGCCAGCAGCCAAACGGACAGCCAAGAGACCCAGTACTTC
few	TRBV7-3	NA	TRBJ2-1	CASSLIGVGEQFF	TGTGCCAGCAGCTTAATTGGGGTCGGTGAGCAGTTCTTC
few	TRBV4-1	NA	TRBJ2-7	CASRPIAGRYEQYF	TGCGCCAGCAGGCCCATTGCGGGGCGCTACGAGCAGTACTTC
NA	TRBV20-1	NA	TRBJ2-1	CSASWSSQFF	TGCAGTGCTAGCTGGAGCTCGCAGTTCTTC
NA	TRBV7-9	TRBD1	TRBJ2-3	CASSFWDRGTDTQYF	TGTGCCAGCAGCTTTTGGGACAGGGGAACAGATACGCAGTATTTT
NA	TRBV5-1	TRBD2	TRBJ2-1	CASSLRVLAGAAGNEQFF	TGCGCCAGCAGCTTGAGGGTACTAGCGGGGGCCGCTGGCAATGAGCAGTTCTTC
NA	TRBV7-2	NA	TRBJ2-1	CASSSGRANEQFF	TGTGCCAGCAGCTCGGGCAGGGCCAATGAGCAGTTCTTC
NA	TRBV19	NA	TRBJ1-6	CASSMGADSPLHF	TGTGCCAGTAGTATGGGGGCTGATTCACCCCTCCACTTT
NA	TRBV7-9	NA	TRBJ1-1	CASSVLLEAFF	TGTGCCAGCAGCGTACTGCTTGAAGCTTTCTTT
few	TRBV5-1	NA	TRBJ2-6	CASSPGRTEHSGANVLTF	TGCGCCAGCAGCCCGGGACGGACAGAGCACTCTGGGGCCAACGTCCTGACTTTC
NA	TRBV20-1	NA	TRBJ1-1	CSAPTIGRNTEAFF	TGCAGTGCCCCCACTATCGGGAGGAACACTGAAGCTTTCTTT
few	TRBV9	NA	TRBJ2-2	CASSINRDLANTGELFF	TGTGCCAGCAGCATTAACAGGGACCTCGCGAACACCGGGGAGCTGTTTTTT
NA	TRBV6-2/TRBV6-3	NA	TRBJ2-2	CASSYSQTGELFF	TGTGCCAGCAGTTATTCTCAGACCGGGGAGCTGTTTTTT
NA	TRBV4-1	NA	TRBJ2-7	CASSQGSWGGRSSYEQYF	TGCGCCAGCAGCCAAGGTTCGTGGGGGGGCAGGAGCTCCTACGAGCAGTACTTC
many	TRBV4-3	TRBD2	TRBJ2-5	CASSQDWSGGATETQYF	TGCGCCAGCAGCCAAGATTGGAGCGGGGGGGCCACAGAGACCCAGTACTTC